The source of this TCR beta chain is a study of shared clonotypes between healthy human individuals. The study's findings and limits: Although depth was large, rarefaction showed that sequencing of the sorted subsets was incomplete. Across a handful of donors, naive CD4 shared roughly 5.2%, naive CD8 around 3.5%, memory CD4 2% to 2.5%, memory CD8 more than 0.35%. Generally, estimated richness proved larger in naive subsets than it did in memory subsets.

Assay runs were performed at deep level. Profiled with immunoSEQ multiplex PCR; TCRdb holds only in-frame clones, not every one. The sample contains some 1,100,000 clones, about four fifths of which appear only once. Germline V gene data show CDR1 as SGHAT and CDR2 as FQDESV (reference sequence). CDR3 length equals 12 residues. The V end lost 5 bases, the J end lost 7 bases, and 9 bases lay between the germline ends. In regard to this clone: Its specificity is not known.

This receptor was identified in a man between 18 and 29 years old in good health. Some clones in this sample may be carry-over from other donors' samples. The sample was memory CD4+ T cells from PBMCs. The subset is: CD45RA-negative fraction. The chain carries TRBV11-1 and TRBJ2-1; D not resolved. In nucleotides, the CDR3 is TGTGCCAGCAGCGAGGTGGGGAATGAGCAGTTCTTC. Protein: CASSEVGNEQFF.